Reported below is one TCR beta chain. The ends lost 8 bases at V and 4 bases at J; junction bases unmatched: 8. The CDR3 totals 16 residues. Germline CDR1 SNHLY, CDR2 FYNNEI. These data are taken from a study of cytomegalovirus exposure and HLA in healthy donors. The wider study: One earlier analysis, a look at 180 million or so T cells, found approximately 120 million unique TCR beta sequences.

The primer mix had 60 Vbeta and 13 Jbeta primers. Clones were read by immunoSEQ multiplex PCR, and TCRdb kept only the in-frame ones, dropping some. The sample's table shows approximately 180,000 clones. The rearrangement joins TRBV2 to TRBJ2-6; TRBD1 agrees at 10 bases. What was sequenced was PBMCs. The sequence derives from a man younger than 45 in good health and CMV-seronegative. In DNA, the CDR3 is TGTGCCAGCGGCCGGGACAGGGGATCCGGGGCCAACGTCCTGACTTTC. Residues: CASGRDRGSGANVLTF.